The 2 T cell receptor beta chains below all came from one sample that was sequenced in a study of blood T cell repertoires in COVID-19. Sequenced by immunoSEQ multiplex PCR; TCRdb stores in-frame clones only, minus some. The sample has 44,000 or so clones, 85% to 90% seen once. The specimen was peripheral blood. The receptor set was obtained from a human donor in a cohort sampled during active COVID-19.

The chain joins TRBV3-1 (or the pseudogene TRBV3-2) to TRBJ2-3; D not resolved. The CDR3 runs 14 residues. Between the trimmed V and J ends, which lost 1 base and 4 bases, there was a span of 9 bases. CDR1 is LGHDT and CDR2 is YNNKEL in the germline V gene (reference sequence). CDR3 nucleotide sequence: TGTGCCAGCAGCCAAGTTAGAGTCGCAGATACGCAGTATTTT. Translated: CASSQVRVADTQYF.

The chain carries TRBV9 and TRBJ2-7; 7 positions match TRBD2. This CDR3 has 15 residues. Germline V gives CDR1 SGDLS, CDR2 YYNGEE. J lost 3 bases, V lost 2 bases, and 8 bases had no gene match. CDR3 residues: CASSVASGIYYEQYF. The CDR3 region has the DNA TGTGCCAGCAGCGTGGCCAGCGGGATATACTACGAGCAGTACTTC.